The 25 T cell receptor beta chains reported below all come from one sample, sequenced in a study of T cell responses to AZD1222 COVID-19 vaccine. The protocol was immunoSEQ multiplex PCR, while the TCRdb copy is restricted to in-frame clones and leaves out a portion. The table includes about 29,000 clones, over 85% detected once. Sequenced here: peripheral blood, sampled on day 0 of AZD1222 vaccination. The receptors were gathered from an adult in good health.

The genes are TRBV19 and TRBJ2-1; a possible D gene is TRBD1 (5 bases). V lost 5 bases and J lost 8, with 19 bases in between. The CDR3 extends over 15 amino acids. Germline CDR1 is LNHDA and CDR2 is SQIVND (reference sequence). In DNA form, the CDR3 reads TGTGCCAGTAGTCTAAACAGGAGAGTTAGGGATGAGCAGTTCTTC. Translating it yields CASSLNRRVRDEQFF.

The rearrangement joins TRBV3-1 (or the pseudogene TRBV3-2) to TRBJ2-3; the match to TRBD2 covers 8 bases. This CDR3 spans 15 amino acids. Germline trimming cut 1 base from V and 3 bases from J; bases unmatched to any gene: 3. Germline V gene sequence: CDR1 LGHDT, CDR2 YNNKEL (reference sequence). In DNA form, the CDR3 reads TGTGCCAGCAGCCAAGCGGGGGGGATGACAGATACGCAGTATTTT. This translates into CASSQAGGMTDTQYF.

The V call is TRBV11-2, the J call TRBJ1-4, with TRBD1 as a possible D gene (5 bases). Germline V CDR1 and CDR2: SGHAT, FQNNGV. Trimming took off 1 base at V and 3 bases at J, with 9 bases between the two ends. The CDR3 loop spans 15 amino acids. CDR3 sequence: CASSLGGAANEKLFF. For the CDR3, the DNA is TGTGCCAGCAGCTTAGGCGGGGCGGCTAATGAAAAACTGTTTTTT.

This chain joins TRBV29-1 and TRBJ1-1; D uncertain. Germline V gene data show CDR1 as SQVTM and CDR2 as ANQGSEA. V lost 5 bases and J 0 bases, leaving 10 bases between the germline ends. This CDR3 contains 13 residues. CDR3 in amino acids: CSVRTYMNTEAFF. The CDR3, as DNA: TGCAGCGTTCGGACCTACATGAACACTGAAGCTTTCTTT.

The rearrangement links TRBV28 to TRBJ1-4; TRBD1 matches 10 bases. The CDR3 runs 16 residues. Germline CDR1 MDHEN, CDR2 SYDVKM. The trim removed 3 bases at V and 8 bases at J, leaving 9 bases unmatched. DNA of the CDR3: TGTGCCAGCAGTTTGCACGGGACAGGGGAGGTGGAAAAACTGTTTTTT. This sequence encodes CASSLHGTGEVEKLFF.

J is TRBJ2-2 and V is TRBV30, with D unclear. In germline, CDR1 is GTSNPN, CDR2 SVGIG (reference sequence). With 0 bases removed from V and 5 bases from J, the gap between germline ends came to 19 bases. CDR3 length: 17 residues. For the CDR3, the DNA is TGTGCCTGGAGTGTTCCCGACTTCAATTTCCAAACCGGGGAGCTGTTTTTT. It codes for CAWSVPDFNFQTGELFF.

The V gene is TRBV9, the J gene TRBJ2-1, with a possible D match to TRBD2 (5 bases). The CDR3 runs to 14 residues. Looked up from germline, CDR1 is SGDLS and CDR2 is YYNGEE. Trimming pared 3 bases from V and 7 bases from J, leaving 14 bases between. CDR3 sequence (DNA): TGTGCCAGCAGCGGAGGGATCGCCCCAAATGAGCAGTTCTTC. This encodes CASSGGIAPNEQFF. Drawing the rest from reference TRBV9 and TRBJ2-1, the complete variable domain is DSGVTQTPKHLITATGQRVTLRCSPRSGDLSVYWYQQSLDQGLQFLIQYYNGEERAKGNILERFSAQQFPDLHSELNLSSLELGDSALYFCASSGGIAPNEQFFGPGTRLTVL.

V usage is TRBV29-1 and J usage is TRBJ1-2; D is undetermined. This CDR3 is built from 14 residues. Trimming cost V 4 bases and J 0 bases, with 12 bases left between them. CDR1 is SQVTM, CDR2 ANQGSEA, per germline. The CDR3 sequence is CSVVARRANYGYTF. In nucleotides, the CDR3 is TGCAGCGTTGTGGCCCGGAGAGCTAACTATGGCTACACCTTC.

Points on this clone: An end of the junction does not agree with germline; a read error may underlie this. The CDR3 here is CASSLGQGRGYTF. For the CDR3, the DNA is TGTGCCAGCAGCTTAGGACAGGGTCGAGGCTACACCTTC. J is TRBJ1-2 and V is TRBV12-3 or TRBV12-4; TRBD1 matches 8 bases. This CDR3 spans 13 amino acids.

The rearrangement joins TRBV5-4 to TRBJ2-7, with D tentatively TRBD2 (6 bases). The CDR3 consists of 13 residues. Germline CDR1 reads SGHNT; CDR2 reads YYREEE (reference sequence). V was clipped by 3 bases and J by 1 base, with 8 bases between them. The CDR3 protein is CASSWAGSYEQYF. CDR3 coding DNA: TGTGCCAGCAGCTGGGCGGGATCCTACGAGCAGTACTTC.

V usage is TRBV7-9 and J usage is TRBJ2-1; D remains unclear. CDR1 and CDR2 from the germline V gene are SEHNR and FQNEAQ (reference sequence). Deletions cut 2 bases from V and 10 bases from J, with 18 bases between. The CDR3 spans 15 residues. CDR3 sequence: CASSLFLTPREEQFF. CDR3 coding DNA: TGTGCCAGCAGCTTATTCCTGACTCCCCGAGAGGAGCAGTTCTTC.

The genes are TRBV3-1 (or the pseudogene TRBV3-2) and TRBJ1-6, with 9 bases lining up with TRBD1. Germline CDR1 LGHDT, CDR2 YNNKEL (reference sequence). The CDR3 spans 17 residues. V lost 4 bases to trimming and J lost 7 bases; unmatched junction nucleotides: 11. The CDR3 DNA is TGTGCCAGCAGCCCTCGGGACAGGGAAGGCCGCAATTCACCCCTCCACTTT. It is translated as CASSPRDREGRNSPLHF.

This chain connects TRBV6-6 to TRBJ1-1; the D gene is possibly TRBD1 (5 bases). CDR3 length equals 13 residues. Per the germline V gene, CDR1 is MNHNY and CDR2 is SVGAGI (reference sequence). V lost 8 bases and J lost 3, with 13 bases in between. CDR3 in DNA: TGTGCCAGCCTGAACAGGAGGGACACTGAAGCTTTCTTT. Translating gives CASLNRRDTEAFF.

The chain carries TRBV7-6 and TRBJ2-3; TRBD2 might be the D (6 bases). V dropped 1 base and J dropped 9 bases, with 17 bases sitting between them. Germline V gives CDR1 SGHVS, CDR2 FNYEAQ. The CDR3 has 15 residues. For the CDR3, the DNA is TGTGCCAGCAGCTTAGGCGTCGCGGGGAAGCGAACGCAGTATTTT. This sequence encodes CASSLGVAGKRTQYF.

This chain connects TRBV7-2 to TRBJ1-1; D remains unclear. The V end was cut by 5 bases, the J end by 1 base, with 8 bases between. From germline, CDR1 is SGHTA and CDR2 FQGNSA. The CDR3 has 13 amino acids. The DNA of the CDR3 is TGTGCCAGCAGCCGCAGTAGGAACACTGAAGCTTTCTTT. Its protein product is CASSRSRNTEAFF.

CDR3 bases: TGTGCCAGCGAGGGCCCCCCCCCGGGCGAGCAGTACTTC. Translated, it gives CASEGPPPGEQYF. This rearrangement joins TRBV5-4 to TRBJ2-7; D possibly corresponds to TRBD2 (5 bases). Trimming pared 7 bases from V and 6 bases from J, leaving 17 bases between. The CDR3 is 13 amino acids. The germline V gene encodes CDR1 SGHNT and CDR2 YYREEE (reference sequence).

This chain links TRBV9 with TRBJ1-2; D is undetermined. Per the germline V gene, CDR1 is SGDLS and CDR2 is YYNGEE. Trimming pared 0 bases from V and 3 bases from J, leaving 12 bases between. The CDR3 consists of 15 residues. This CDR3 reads CASSVGHLGDYGYTF. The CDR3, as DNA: TGTGCCAGCAGCGTAGGTCATCTGGGCGACTATGGCTACACCTTC.

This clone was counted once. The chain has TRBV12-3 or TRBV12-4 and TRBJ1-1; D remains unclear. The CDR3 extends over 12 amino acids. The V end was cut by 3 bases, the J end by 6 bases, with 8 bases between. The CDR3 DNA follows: TGTGCCAGCAGTTTTACGTGGGCTGAAGCTTTCTTT. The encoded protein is CASSFTWAEAFF.

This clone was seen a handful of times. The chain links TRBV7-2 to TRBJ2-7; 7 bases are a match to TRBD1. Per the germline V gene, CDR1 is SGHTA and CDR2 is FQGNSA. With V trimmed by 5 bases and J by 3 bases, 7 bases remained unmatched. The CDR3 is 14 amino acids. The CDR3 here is CASSGSRQGYEQYF. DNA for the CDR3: TGTGCCAGCAGCGGTTCTAGACAGGGCTACGAGCAGTACTTC. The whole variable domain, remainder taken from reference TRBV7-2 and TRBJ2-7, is GAGVSQSPSNKVTEKGKDVELRCDPISGHTALYWYRQSLGQGLEFLIYFQGNSAPDKSGLPSDRFSAERTGGSVSTLTIQRTQQEDSAVYLCASSGSRQGYEQYFGPGTRLTVT.

CDR3 region: CASIAVPWDSNSPLHF. The CDR3 nucleotides are TGTGCCAGCATTGCGGTTCCGTGGGACAGTAATTCACCCCTCCACTTT. This chain uses TRBV27 with TRBJ1-6; the match to TRBD1 covers 7 bases. Germline V gives CDR1 MNHEY, CDR2 SMNVEV (reference sequence). The CDR3 length is 16 residues. Trimming cost V 7 bases and J 6 bases; bases outside gene matches: 12.

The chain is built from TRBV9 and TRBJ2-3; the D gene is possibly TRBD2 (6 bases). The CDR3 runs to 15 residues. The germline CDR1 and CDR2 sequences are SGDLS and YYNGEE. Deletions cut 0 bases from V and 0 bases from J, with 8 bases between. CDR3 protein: CASSVGGVSTDTQYF. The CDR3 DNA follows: TGTGCCAGCAGCGTAGGGGGGGTGAGCACAGATACGCAGTATTTT. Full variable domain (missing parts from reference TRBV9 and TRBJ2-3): DSGVTQTPKHLITATGQRVTLRCSPRSGDLSVYWYQQSLDQGLQFLIQYYNGEERAKGNILERFSAQQFPDLHSELNLSSLELGDSALYFCASSVGGVSTDTQYFGPGTRLTVL.

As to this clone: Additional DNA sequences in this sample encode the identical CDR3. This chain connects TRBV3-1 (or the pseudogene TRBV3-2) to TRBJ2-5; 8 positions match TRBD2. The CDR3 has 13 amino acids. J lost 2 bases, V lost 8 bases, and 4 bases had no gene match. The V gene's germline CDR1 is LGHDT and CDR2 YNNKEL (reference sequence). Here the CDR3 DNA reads TGTGCCAGCGAGACTAGCGTACAAGAGACCCAGTACTTC. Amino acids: CASETSVQETQYF.

CDR3 region: CASSWDGGELFF. The CDR3 DNA reads as TGTGCCAGCAGCTGGGACGGCGGGGAGCTGTTTTTT. The V and J genes are TRBV11-3 and TRBJ2-2; tentatively, D is TRBD1 or TRBD2 (5 bases each). Germline V gives CDR1 SGHNT, CDR2 YENEEA. V was clipped by 4 bases and J by 7 bases, with 7 bases between them. The CDR3 covers 12 residues.

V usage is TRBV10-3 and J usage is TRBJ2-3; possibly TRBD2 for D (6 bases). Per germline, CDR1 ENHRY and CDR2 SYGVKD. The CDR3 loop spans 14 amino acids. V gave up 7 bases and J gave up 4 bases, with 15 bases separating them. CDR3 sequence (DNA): TGTGCCATCAAAGCACGGGGGAACGCAGATACGCAGTATTTT. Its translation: CAIKARGNADTQYF.

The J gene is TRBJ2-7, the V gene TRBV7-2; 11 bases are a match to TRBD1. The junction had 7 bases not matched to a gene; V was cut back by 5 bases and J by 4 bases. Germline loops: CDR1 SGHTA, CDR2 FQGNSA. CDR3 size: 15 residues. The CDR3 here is CASSLRTGGMYEQYF. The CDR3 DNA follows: TGTGCCAGCAGCCTTAGGACAGGGGGCATGTACGAGCAGTACTTC.